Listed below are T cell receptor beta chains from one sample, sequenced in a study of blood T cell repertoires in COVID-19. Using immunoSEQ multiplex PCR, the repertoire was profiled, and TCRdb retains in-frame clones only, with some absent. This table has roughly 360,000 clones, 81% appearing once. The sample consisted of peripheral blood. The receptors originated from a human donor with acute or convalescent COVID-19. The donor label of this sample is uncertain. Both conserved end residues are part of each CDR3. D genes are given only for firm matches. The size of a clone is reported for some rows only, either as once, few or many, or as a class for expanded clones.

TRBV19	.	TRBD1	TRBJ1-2	TGTGCCAGTAGTACCCTGACGACAGGGACAAACTCCTATGGCTACACCTTC	CASSTLTTGTNSYGYTF
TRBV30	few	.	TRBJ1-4	TGTGCCTCATCAGGGTCGGCTAATGAAAAACTGTTTTTT	CASSGSANEKLFF
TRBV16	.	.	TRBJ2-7	TGTGCCAGCAGCCAATCGAGAGTAGCAGGGGTCGAGCAGTACTTC	CASSQSRVAGVEQYF
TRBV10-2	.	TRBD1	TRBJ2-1	TGCGCCAGCGTTCGGCAGGGGGCGACCAATGAGCAGTTCTTC	CASVRQGATNEQFF
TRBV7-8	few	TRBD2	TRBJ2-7	TGTGCCAGCAGCTTCGGACTAGCGGGATTTTACGAGCAGTACTTC	CASSFGLAGFYEQYF
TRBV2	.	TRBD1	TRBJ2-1	TGTGCCAGCAGAAACCCAAGGACAGGAGGCTCCTACAATGAGCAGTTCTTC	CASRNPRTGGSYNEQFF
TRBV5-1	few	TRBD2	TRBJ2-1	TGCGCCAGCGGTTGGACTAGCGGGAGGGCAGAAGAGCAGTTCTTC	CASGWTSGRAEEQFF
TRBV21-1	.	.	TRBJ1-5	TGTGCCAGCAGCATAACACAGAGCAATCAGCCCCAGCATTTT	CASSITQSNQPQHF
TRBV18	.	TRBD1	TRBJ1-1	TGTGCCAGCTCACCCGGACAGGGATCGAACACTGAAGCTTTCTTT	CASSPGQGSNTEAFF
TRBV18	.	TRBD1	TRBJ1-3	TGTGCCAGCTCACCAATTAACAGGGGGCAGTCTGGAAACACCATATATTTT	CASSPINRGQSGNTIYF
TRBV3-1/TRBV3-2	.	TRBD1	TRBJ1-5	TGTGCCAGCAGCCAAGGGACAGGTGTCCAGCCCCAGCATTTT	CASSQGTGVQPQHF
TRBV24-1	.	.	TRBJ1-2	TGTGCCACTTCGGACACACACTATGGCTACACCTTC	CATSDTHYGYTF
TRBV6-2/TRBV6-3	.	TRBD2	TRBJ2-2	TGTGCCAGCAGTTACACTAGCGGGGGAGCGAACACCGGGGAGCTGTTTTTT	CASSYTSGGANTGELFF
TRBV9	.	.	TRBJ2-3	TGTGCCAGCAGCGCGACTAGGTTCGCAGATACGCAGTATTTT	CASSATRFADTQYF
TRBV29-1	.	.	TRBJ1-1	TGCAGCGTTGAGGTTCGGGGGGGGAACACTGAAGCTTTCTTT	CSVEVRGGNTEAFF
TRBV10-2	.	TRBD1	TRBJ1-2	TGCGCCAGCAAAGAGGACAGGGCGTCGGATGGCTACACCTTC	CASKEDRASDGYTF
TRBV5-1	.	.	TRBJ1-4	TGCGCCAGCAGCTTGGGGAGAACTAATGAAAAACTGTTTTTT	CASSLGRTNEKLFF
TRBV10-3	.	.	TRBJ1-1	TGTGCCATCCGGAGAGGGTTGAACACTGAAGCTTTCTTT	CAIRRGLNTEAFF
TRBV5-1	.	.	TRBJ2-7	TGCGCCAGCAGCGGGCACGACGAGCAGTACTTC	CASSGHDEQYF
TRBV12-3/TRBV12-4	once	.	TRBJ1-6	TGTGCCAGCGGCAGGGCGAATTCACCCCTCCACTTT	CASGRANSPLHF
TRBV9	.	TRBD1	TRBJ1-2	TGTGCCAGCAGCGTAGATGGACAGGCCCTAGGGGGAGGCTACACCTTC	CASSVDGQALGGGYTF
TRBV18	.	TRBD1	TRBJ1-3	TGTGCCAGCTCGTTGGGACAGGGCGGTGGAGGAAACACCATATATTTT	CASSLGQGGGGNTIYF
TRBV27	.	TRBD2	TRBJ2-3	TGTGCCAGCAGGCTAGCGGGGTTCACAGATACGCAGTATTTT	CASRLAGFTDTQYF
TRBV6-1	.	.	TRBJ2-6	TGTGCCAGCAGTGATTCAGGGGTTGGGGCCAACGTCCTGACTTTC	CASSDSGVGANVLTF
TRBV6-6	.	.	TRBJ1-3	TGTGCCAGCAGTTTTGACAGTAGCTCTGGAAACACCATATATTTT	CASSFDSSSGNTIYF
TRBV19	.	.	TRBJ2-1	TGTGCCAGTAGCCGACTAGTACCTAGCGAGCAGTTCTTC	CASSRLVPSEQFF
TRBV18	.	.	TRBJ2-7	TGTGCCAGCTCACCACACGAGTCCTACGAGCAGTACTTC	CASSPHESYEQYF
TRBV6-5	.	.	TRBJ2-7	TGTGCCAGCAGGCCCCGACAGACCTTTGCGTACGAGCAGTACTTC	CASRPRQTFAYEQYF
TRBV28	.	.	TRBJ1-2	TGTGCCAGCACCCAGCTAGTCGGTGGCTACACCTTC	CASTQLVGGYTF
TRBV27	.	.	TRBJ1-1	TGTGCCAGCAGTTTATCACGGGGGGACACTGAAGCTTTCTTT	CASSLSRGDTEAFF
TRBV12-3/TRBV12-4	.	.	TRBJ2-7	TGTGCCAGCAGTGGACTTTACGAGCAGTACTTC	CASSGLYEQYF
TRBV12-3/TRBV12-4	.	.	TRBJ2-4	TGTGCCAGCAGTTCGGGTAGAAACATTCAGTACTTC	CASSSGRNIQYF
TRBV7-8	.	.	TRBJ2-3	TGTGCCAGCAACATGCCCGGGGCAGATACGCAGTATTTT	CASNMPGADTQYF
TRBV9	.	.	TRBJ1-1	TGTGCCAGCAGCGTTAGGCCCAGGGCGGGGACTGAAGCTTTCTTT	CASSVRPRAGTEAFF
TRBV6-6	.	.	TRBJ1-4	TGTGCCAGCAGTTACTCCGTTCAGGGTAATGAAAAACTGTTTTTT	CASSYSVQGNEKLFF
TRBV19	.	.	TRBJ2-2	TGTGCCACTTCAACAGGGGAGGCGAACACCGGGGAGCTGTTTTTT	CATSTGEANTGELFF
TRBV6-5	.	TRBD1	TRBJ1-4	TGTGCCAGCAGAGGACAGGGGCTCAAACTGTTTTTT	CASRGQGLKLFF
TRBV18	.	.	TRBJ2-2	TGTGCCAGCTCACCAGACTACACCGGGGAGCTGTTTTTT	CASSPDYTGELFF
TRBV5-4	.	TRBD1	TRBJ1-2	TGTGCCAGCAGCGTTGACAGGGGGCTGAACTATGGCTACACCTTC	CASSVDRGLNYGYTF
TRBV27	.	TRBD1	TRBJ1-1	TGTGCCAGCAGTCCGACGACAGGGGCGAACACTGAAGCTTTCTTT	CASSPTTGANTEAFF
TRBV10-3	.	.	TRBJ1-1	TGTGCCATCAGGGAGGCGGTAGGCACTGAAGCTTTCTTT	CAIREAVGTEAFF
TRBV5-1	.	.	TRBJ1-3	TGCGCCAGCAGCCCCGCGGGGGCCTCGGGAGGAAACACCATATATTTT	CASSPAGASGGNTIYF
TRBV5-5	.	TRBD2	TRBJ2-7	TGTGCCAGCAGCTTACAAGCCGGGACTAAACTTGACGAGCAGTACTTC	CASSLQAGTKLDEQYF
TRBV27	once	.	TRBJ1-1	TGTGCCAGCAGTTTACGGCAGGGGAGTAGCTGGGACGCTGAAGCTTTCTTT	CASSLRQGSSWDAEAFF
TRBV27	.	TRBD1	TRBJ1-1	TGTGCCAGCAGTTCCGCCGGGACAGGGGGGAAAACTGAAGCTTTCTTT	CASSSAGTGGKTEAFF